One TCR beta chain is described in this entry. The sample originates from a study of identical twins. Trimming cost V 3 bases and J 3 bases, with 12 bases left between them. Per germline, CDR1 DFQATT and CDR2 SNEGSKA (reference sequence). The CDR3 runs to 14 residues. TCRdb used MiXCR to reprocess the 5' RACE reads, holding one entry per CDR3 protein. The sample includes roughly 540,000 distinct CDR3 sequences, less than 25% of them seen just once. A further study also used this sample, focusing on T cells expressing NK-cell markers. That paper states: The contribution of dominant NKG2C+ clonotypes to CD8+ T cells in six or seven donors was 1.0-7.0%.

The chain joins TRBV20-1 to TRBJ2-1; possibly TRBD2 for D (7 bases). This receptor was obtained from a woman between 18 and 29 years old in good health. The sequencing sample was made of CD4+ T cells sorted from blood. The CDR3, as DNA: TGCAGTGCTAGCGGGGGGCTTCGCTACAATGAGCAGTTCTTC. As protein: CSASGGLRYNEQFF.